This TCR beta chain is from a study of cytomegalovirus exposure and HLA in healthy donors. This clone was seen a single time. Its specificity is not known. The CDR3 length is 13 residues. Germline V gene sequence: CDR1 SGHRS, CDR2 YFSETQ. The V gene lost 3 bases and the J gene lost 4 bases, with 9 bases spanning the gap. Overall study findings and caveats: Reports state that TCR beta sequences accurately predicted most subjects' HLA-A and HLA-B alleles. Compared with the roughly 670-donor mean, an Asian-associated ancestry cluster reportedly had fewer N-insertions, according to a later analysis. As a later analysis revealed, the rate of TCR association differed by HLA locus, with DRB1 most and HLA-C fewest.

With 60 Vbeta and 13 Jbeta primers, the PCR was carried out. Profiled with immunoSEQ multiplex PCR; TCRdb holds only in-frame clones, not every one. The table lists 130,000 or so clones, over 60% of them singletons, with roughly 6.3% in the top ten. Despite likely unrecorded immune exposures, the donors were nominally healthy at the time of sampling. Sequencing was performed on PBMCs. The rearrangement links TRBV5-1 to TRBJ2-3; TRBD1 might be the D (5 bases). This TCR was sampled from a woman in her thirties or forties in good health and CMV-seronegative. The CDR3 region is CASSSQGADTQYF. The CDR3 DNA is TGCGCCAGCAGCTCGCAGGGTGCAGATACGCAGTATTTT.